Sequencing of this T cell receptor (beta chain) was carried out in a study of OX40 agonist ivuxolimab in advanced cancers. Background on the study: Ivuxolimab, an agonist antibody against OX40 (CD134), was given to patients.

This clone has only a few counts. Its antigen is as yet unknown. The V gene's germline CDR1 is SGHNT and CDR2 YENEEA. CDR3 length: 15 amino acids. Trimming took 5 bases from V and 0 from J, leaving 11 bases between them. The study, taken as a whole, reports: At doses 0.1 to 3.0 mg/kg, CD4+ and CD8+ clones expanded. In CD8+ T cells, expanded clones were on average more numerous than in CD4+.

The data were produced by immunoSEQ multiplex PCR, yet TCRdb's version contains in-frame clones alone and is incomplete. In the table there are roughly 45,000 clones, more than 75% of which are singletons. The clonotype originates from an adult with an advanced solid tumor such as melanoma, head and neck, liver or kidney cancer. The sample was CD4+ or CD8+ T cells sorted from blood, taken in a trial of the OX40 agonist ivuxolimab. V gene TRBV11-3 combines with J gene TRBJ2-1; D is perhaps TRBD2 (5 bases). CDR3 loop: CASSSGPFSYNEQFF. The DNA for the CDR3 is TGTGCCAGCAGCAGCGGACCGTTCTCCTACAATGAGCAGTTCTTC.